One sample yielded the 24 T cell receptor beta chains listed below, sequenced in a study of siplizumab effects on memory and regulatory T cells. Profiled with immunoSEQ multiplex PCR; TCRdb holds only in-frame clones, not every one. The profile shows about 87,000 clones, roughly 94% of them singletons. What was sequenced was non-Treg CD4+ T cells sorted from blood. The receptors originated from a human donor in good health.

This chain connects TRBV5-6 to TRBJ1-2, with D maybe TRBD1 (6 bases). The V end was cut by 7 bases, the J end by 4 bases, with 17 bases between. Germline CDR1 is SGHDT and CDR2 is YYEEEE. The CDR3 extends over 14 amino acids. The CDR3 sequence is CASVTRAGAYGYTF. The CDR3, as DNA: TGTGCCAGCGTTACCCGTGCAGGGGCCTATGGCTACACCTTC.

The V gene is TRBV7-3, the J gene TRBJ2-6, with D perhaps TRBD2 (5 bases). V was clipped by 4 bases and J by 6 bases, with 13 bases between them. Germline V CDR1 and CDR2: SGHTA, FQGTGA. The CDR3 extends over 15 amino acids. The CDR3 nucleotides are TGTGCCAGCAGCTCGCGCCCGGGATTGGCCAACGTCCTGACTTTC. Encoded protein: CASSSRPGLANVLTF.

In DNA form, the CDR3 reads TGTGCCAGCAGCTACGGAATCTGGACAGGGAAGAAGAGGGAGCAGTACTTC. Its translation is CASSYGIWTGKKREQYF. This chain connects TRBV5-8 to TRBJ2-7, with TRBD1 identical over 8 bases. The CDR3 extends over 17 amino acids. Per the germline V gene, CDR1 is SGHTS and CDR2 is YDEGEE. V shed 3 bases and J 7 bases; nucleotides not matched to a gene: 18.

The chain combines TRBV23-1 with TRBJ2-4; 7 bases are a match to TRBD1. TRBV23-1 is filed as an ORF, its function uncertain. The CDR3 is 14 amino acids. Trimming at V came to 10 bases and at J to 0 bases, leaving 6 bases not matched to a gene. DNA for the CDR3: TGCGCCACCACGGGACAGCTAGCCAAAAACATTCAGTACTTC. It encodes CATTGQLAKNIQYF.

The count of this clone is one. The chain carries TRBV19 and TRBJ1-2; D ambiguous. The CDR3 contains 12 residues. Trimming took 6 bases from V and 5 from J, leaving 10 bases between them. The V gene's germline CDR1 is LNHDA and CDR2 SQIVND (reference sequence). The CDR3 protein is CASSPGVYGYTF. The CDR3 DNA follows: TGTGCCAGTAGCCCAGGAGTGTATGGCTACACCTTC.

In its sample, this clone was seen a few times. The chain recombines TRBV19 with TRBJ2-2; D possibly matches TRBD1 or TRBD2 (5 bases each). Deletions cut 5 bases from V and 6 bases from J, with 7 bases between. The CDR3 is 12 amino acids. Per the germline V gene, CDR1 is LNHDA and CDR2 is SQIVND (reference sequence). CDR3 sequence: CASSPGPGELFF. CDR3 coding DNA: TGTGCCAGTAGTCCGGGGCCCGGGGAGCTGTTTTTT.

The gene calls are TRBV25-1 and TRBJ1-1, with unresolved D. The CDR3 is 14 amino acids. The V end was cut by 6 bases, the J end by 1 base, with 12 bases between. CDR1 is MGHDK and CDR2 is SYGVNS in the germline V gene. Here the CDR3 reads CASSPAGPNTEAFF. Here the CDR3 DNA reads TGTGCCAGCAGCCCAGCCGGGCCGAACACTGAAGCTTTCTTT.

The V call is TRBV6-1, the J call TRBJ2-7; TRBD2 agrees at 10 bases. Germline values: CDR1 MNHNS, CDR2 SASEGT. The CDR3 covers 13 residues. Trimming removed 8 bases from V and 3 bases from J; junction bases left unmatched: 4. CDR3 DNA: TGTGCCAGCCGACTAGCGGGTAACTACGAGCAGTACTTC. Its protein product is CASRLAGNYEQYF.

J is TRBJ1-2 and V is TRBV6-5; tentative D call: TRBD1 (5 bases). CDR1 and CDR2 (germline): MNHEY, SVGAGI. V shed 5 bases and J shed 8 bases, with 21 bases lying between them. The CDR3 consists of 15 residues. The CDR3 is CASSGRDSKSYGYTF. The CDR3 bases are TGTGCCAGCAGTGGCCGGGACTCAAAATCCTACGGCTACACCTTC.

This clone was observed once. The rearrangement joins TRBV19 to TRBJ1-5; no clear D gene. Trimming pared 9 bases from V and 1 base from J, leaving 19 bases between. There are 16 residues in the CDR3. The germline V gene encodes CDR1 LNHDA and CDR2 SQIVND (reference sequence). The CDR3 sequence: CASKYGGVGSNQPQHF. CDR3 coding DNA: TGTGCCAGCAAGTATGGCGGGGTGGGAAGCAATCAGCCCCAGCATTTT.

The chain employs TRBV2 and TRBJ2-2, with D perhaps matching TRBD1 or TRBD2 (6 bases each). Looked up from germline, CDR1 is SNHLY and CDR2 is FYNNEI. The CDR3 runs to 15 residues. V was shortened by 3 bases and J by 5 bases, with 13 bases between the two germline ends. The CDR3 region is CASSEARGGTGELFF. The DNA of the CDR3 is TGTGCCAGCAGTGAGGCCAGGGGAGGTACCGGGGAGCTGTTTTTT.

The chain employs TRBV2 and TRBJ2-5, with TRBD1 as a possible D gene (6 bases). V was clipped by 0 bases and J by 5 bases, with 13 bases between them. Per the germline V gene, CDR1 is SNHLY and CDR2 is FYNNEI. The CDR3 is 15 residues long. CDR3: CASSEALHQGETQYF. DNA for the CDR3: TGTGCCAGCAGTGAAGCGCTTCACCAGGGGGAGACCCAGTACTTC.

The chain has TRBV21-1 and TRBJ2-7; TRBD2 is the table's D call, not checked against the DNA. TRBV21-1 is noted as a pseudogene. The CDR3 contains 16 residues. CDR3 nucleotide sequence: TGTGCCAGCAGCAGATGGACTAGCGGAGCGCCTATCGAGCAGTACTTC. Its protein is CASSRWTSGAPIEQYF.

The chain employs TRBV15 and TRBJ1-3; TRBD1 agrees at 8 bases. The CDR3 has 14 amino acids. CDR1 and CDR2 from the germline V gene are LNHNV and YYDKDF (reference sequence). V gave up 5 bases and J gave up 6 bases; unmatched junction bases: 6. This CDR3 reads CATSGTGRANTIYF. As DNA, the CDR3 is TGTGCCACCAGCGGGACAGGCCGGGCAAACACCATATATTTT.

The chain combines TRBV4-1 with TRBJ2-6; 8 positions match TRBD1. This CDR3 region has 18 residues. V was clipped by 4 bases and J by 0 bases; unmatched bases: 8. Looked up from germline, CDR1 is MGHRA and CDR2 is YSYEKL. CDR3 loop: CASSLTGTGVSGANVLTF. The CDR3 DNA reads as TGCGCCAGCAGCCTAACCGGGACAGGAGTCTCTGGGGCCAACGTCCTGACTTTC.

V gene TRBV7-9 combines with J gene TRBJ2-5, with 8 bases identical to TRBD2. The CDR3 loop spans 15 amino acids. Germline loops: CDR1 SEHNR, CDR2 FQNEAQ (reference sequence). Trimming cost V 5 bases and J 7 bases; bases outside gene matches: 12. The chain's CDR3 is CASSPRWPREGTQYF. The CDR3 DNA reads TGTGCCAGCAGCCCCCGGTGGCCCCGGGAGGGGACCCAGTACTTC.

This chain uses TRBV30 with TRBJ2-7; 7 bases line up with TRBD2. Germline CDR1 GTSNPN, CDR2 SVGIG (reference sequence). The CDR3 extends over 13 amino acids. Losses at the gene ends were 8 bases for V and 5 bases for J; bases not matched to a gene: 12. The CDR3 loop is CARTQGGGDEQYF. The CDR3 DNA is TGTGCCCGAACCCAGGGCGGGGGAGACGAGCAGTACTTC.

The rearrangement links TRBV11-2 to TRBJ2-5; 7 bases align to TRBD1. V trimming: 5 bases; J trimming: 4 bases; junction bases outside the gene matches: 10. Looked up from germline, CDR1 is SGHAT and CDR2 is FQNNGV. CDR3 length: 15 residues. The CDR3 DNA sequence: TGTGCCAGCAGCCCGGACAGGTCCTCGGGAGAGACCCAGTACTTC. The encoded protein is CASSPDRSSGETQYF.

The V gene is TRBV15, the J gene TRBJ2-5, with TRBD2 matching 12 bases. CDR1 is LNHNV, CDR2 YYDKDF, per germline (reference sequence). V shed 3 bases, J shed 2 bases, and the junction held 10 bases outside the gene matches. The CDR3 runs to 18 residues. The CDR3 spells CATSRIPYGLAGQETQYF. The CDR3 DNA reads as TGTGCCACCAGCAGGATTCCCTATGGACTAGCGGGACAAGAGACCCAGTACTTC.

The CDR3 DNA follows: TGTGCCAGCAGCGTAGAGGGCGGAGAGACCCAGTACTTC. Amino acid sequence: CASSVEGGETQYF. The rearrangement uses TRBV9 and TRBJ2-5; D call uncertain. This CDR3 spans 13 amino acids. Germline CDR1 SGDLS, CDR2 YYNGEE. Trimming took 0 bases from V and 4 from J, leaving 7 bases between them.

V is TRBV4-2 and J is TRBJ2-7; 7 bases are a match to TRBD1. V shed 5 bases and J 7 bases; nucleotides not matched to a gene: 11. Germline values: CDR1 LGHNA, CDR2 YNFKEQ. The CDR3 is 14 residues long. CDR3 amino acids: CASSRGLGSREQYF. Here the CDR3 DNA reads TGTGCCAGCAGCAGGGGGCTAGGGTCGAGGGAGCAGTACTTC.

The chain is built from TRBV18 and TRBJ1-2, with no clear D. Germline loops: CDR1 KGHSH, CDR2 LQKENI. V shed 4 bases and J shed 2 bases, with 8 bases lying between them. The CDR3 has 13 residues. CDR3 in DNA: TGTGCCAGCTCACAGGCGCGCAACTATGGCTACACCTTC. It translates to CASSQARNYGYTF.

This chain connects TRBV5-4 to TRBJ2-1; D is unresolved. V dropped 5 bases and J dropped 8 bases, with 11 bases sitting between them. Germline loops: CDR1 SGHNT, CDR2 YYREEE (reference sequence). CDR3 size: 12 residues. The CDR3 region is CASRVFSDEQFF. The CDR3 region has the DNA TGTGCCAGCAGGGTCTTCTCGGATGAGCAGTTCTTC.

CDR3 sequence: CASSQGTSGGASYNEQFF. CDR3 DNA: TGCGCCAGCAGCCAAGGGACTAGCGGGGGGGCGTCCTACAATGAGCAGTTCTTC. The V call is TRBV4-1, the J call TRBJ2-1; 15 nucleotides align to TRBD2. CDR3 length equals 18 residues. Germline assignment: CDR1 MGHRA and CDR2 YSYEKL. V trimming: 1 base; J trimming: 1 base; junction bases outside the gene matches: 2.